Shown below are 24 T cell receptor beta chains from a single sample sequenced in a study of blood T cell repertoires in COVID-19. Profiled with immunoSEQ multiplex PCR; TCRdb holds only in-frame clones, not every one. In the table there are fewer than 250,000 clones, 80% to 90% of which are singletons. The sample was peripheral blood. The origin of the receptors is a man aged 50-59 years with acute or convalescent COVID-19.

The chain employs TRBV11-2 and TRBJ2-7, with TRBD1 matching over 10 bases. Per germline, CDR1 SGHAT and CDR2 FQNNGV. The CDR3 spans 16 residues. The trim removed 2 bases at V and 4 bases at J, leaving 8 bases unmatched. This CDR3 reads CASSLLGGQGRYEQYF. CDR3 in DNA: TGTGCCAGCAGCTTATTAGGGGGACAGGGGAGGTACGAGCAGTACTTC. The whole variable domain, remainder taken from reference TRBV11-2 and TRBJ2-7, is EAGVAQSPRYKIIEKRQSVAFWCNPISGHATLYWYQQILGQGPKLLIQFQNNGVVDDSQLPKDRFSAERLKGVDSTLKIQPAKLEDSAVYLCASSLLGGQGRYEQYFGPGTRLTVT.

The rearrangement links TRBV2 to TRBJ2-7; 8 bases line up with TRBD1. The CDR3 has 15 amino acids. J lost 6 bases, V lost 2 bases, and 9 bases had no gene match. The germline V gene encodes CDR1 SNHLY and CDR2 FYNNEI. Here the CDR3 DNA reads TGTGCCAGCAGTGAACCCCACAGGGGGGACGGCGAGCAGTACTTC. Amino acid sequence: CASSEPHRGDGEQYF. The complete variable domain, with remaining parts taken from reference TRBV2 and TRBJ2-7, reads EPEVTQTPSHQVTQMGQEVILRCVPISNHLYFYWYRQILGQKVEFLVSFYNNEISEKSEIFDDQFSVERPDGSNFTLKIRSTKLEDSAMYFCASSEPHRGDGEQYFGPGTRLTVT.

The chain couples TRBV27 to TRBJ2-2, with 12 bases aligning to TRBD2. With 4 bases clipped from V and 2 bases from J, the junction kept 2 bases outside the gene matches. Germline V CDR1 and CDR2: MNHEY, SMNVEV (reference sequence). The CDR3 length is 16 residues. CDR3 in amino acids: CASSSGLAGNTGELFF. CDR3 DNA sequence: TGTGCCAGCAGTTCGGGACTAGCGGGTAACACCGGGGAGCTGTTTTTT.

The chain links TRBV19 to TRBJ1-1, with D hard to call. Germline assignment: CDR1 LNHDA and CDR2 SQIVND (reference sequence). This CDR3 contains 15 residues. Trimming shortened V by 5 bases and J by 4 bases, and 17 bases separated the two germline ends. In DNA, the CDR3 is TGTGCCAGTAGTGCCGAGGTCCGTAGGCCCACTGAAGCTTTCTTT. Its protein product is CASSAEVRRPTEAFF.

This clone was found once. The rearrangement links TRBV4-1 to TRBJ1-2; the D is unclear. The CDR3 totals 15 residues. The V gene lost 5 bases and the J gene lost 3 bases, with 16 bases spanning the gap. Germline CDR1 is MGHRA and CDR2 is YSYEKL. The CDR3 is CASSSYFLGYYGYTF. DNA for the CDR3: TGCGCCAGCAGCTCGTACTTCTTGGGCTACTATGGCTACACCTTC.

The chain is built from TRBV6-5 and TRBJ1-1, with unresolved D. This CDR3 region has 13 residues. The germline V and J ends were trimmed by 2 bases and 8 bases, with 12 bases remaining between them. Germline values: CDR1 MNHEY, CDR2 SVGAGI. The CDR3 region is CASSYEPAREAFF. For the CDR3, the DNA is TGTGCCAGCAGTTACGAGCCGGCTAGGGAAGCTTTCTTT.

The chain carries TRBV5-1 and TRBJ2-4; perhaps TRBD1 as D (5 bases). The germline gives CDR1 SGHRS, CDR2 YFSETQ. CDR3 size: 13 residues. The V end was cut by 0 bases, the J end by 4 bases, with 5 bases between. CDR3 sequence: CASSLGQKNIQYF. The CDR3 bases are TGCGCCAGCAGCTTGGGACAGAAAAACATTCAGTACTTC.

This clone was seen just once. This chain joins TRBV29-1 and TRBJ2-3; D unclear. This CDR3 comprises 11 residues. CDR1 is SQVTM and CDR2 is ANQGSEA in the germline V gene. The V gene lost 5 bases and the J gene lost 4 bases, with 7 bases spanning the gap. This CDR3 is CSVLQSDTQYF. The CDR3 coding sequence is TGCAGCGTTTTACAGTCAGATACGCAGTATTTT.

This clone was observed a few times. The rearrangement uses TRBV5-4 and TRBJ1-4; D is possibly TRBD1 (6 bases). The germline V and J ends were trimmed by 1 base and 5 bases, with 9 bases remaining between them. This CDR3 is 14 amino acids long. Germline V lookup: CDR1 SGHNT, CDR2 YYREEE (reference sequence). CDR3 loop: CASSLRDTNEKLFF. The CDR3 region has the DNA TGTGCCAGCAGCTTGAGGGACACGAATGAAAAACTGTTTTTT.

J is TRBJ1-3 and V is TRBV29-1; 11 bases agree with TRBD1. V lost 3 bases to trimming and J lost 9 bases; unmatched junction nucleotides: 4. The CDR3 sequence is 13 residues long. In germline, CDR1 is SQVTM, CDR2 ANQGSEA. CDR3 sequence reads: CSVEWTGGSTIYF. The CDR3 DNA follows: TGCAGCGTTGAGTGGACAGGGGGCAGCACCATATATTTT.

The chain carries TRBV4-1 and TRBJ2-5, with 8 bases aligning to TRBD2. This CDR3 has 15 amino acids. Germline assignment: CDR1 MGHRA and CDR2 YSYEKL. The V and J ends lost 3 bases and 4 bases, in that order; junction bases with no gene match: 7. In DNA form, the CDR3 reads TGCGCCAGCAGCCAGGCACCGGGGGGGAGAGAGACCCAGTACTTC. This encodes CASSQAPGGRETQYF.

This chain links TRBV5-4 with TRBJ1-1; 11 bases line up with TRBD1. This CDR3 spans 15 amino acids. V was clipped by 4 bases and J by 5 bases; unmatched bases: 7. Germline assignment: CDR1 SGHNT and CDR2 YYREEE (reference sequence). CDR3 DNA: TGTGCCAGCAGCCCTCGGGACAGGGGGGTTACTGAAGCTTTCTTT. Encoded protein: CASSPRDRGVTEAFF.

This clone showed up just a few times. This sequence joins TRBV7-6 and TRBJ1-1; TRBD1 aligns across 11 bases. V dropped 5 bases and J dropped 1; count of bases not matched to a gene: 6. CDR1 SGHVS and CDR2 FNYEAQ come from the germline V gene. The CDR3 has 16 residues. CDR3 protein: CASSEDRGQGNTEAFF. The CDR3 DNA reads TGTGCCAGCAGCGAGGACAGGGGGCAAGGGAACACTGAAGCTTTCTTT. Full variable domain (missing parts from reference TRBV7-6 and TRBJ1-1): GAGVSQSPRYKVTKRGQDVALRCDPISGHVSLYWYRQALGQGPEFLTYFNYEAQQDKSGLPNDRFSAERPEGSISTLTIQRTEQRDSAMYRCASSEDRGQGNTEAFFGQGTRLTVV.

The chain recombines TRBV18 with TRBJ2-7, with 7 bases matching TRBD1. The germline gives CDR1 KGHSH, CDR2 LQKENI. This CDR3 is built from 16 residues. With 2 bases clipped from V and 7 bases from J, the junction kept 14 bases outside the gene matches. CDR3 sequence reads: CASSPSNGQAAGEQYF. The CDR3 nucleotides read TGTGCCAGCTCACCATCTAACGGACAGGCTGCAGGGGAGCAGTACTTC.

The chain employs TRBV7-8 and TRBJ1-1; TRBD1 is a possible D gene (6 bases). CDR3 length: 16 residues. The V gene lost 1 base and the J gene lost 1 base, with 13 bases spanning the gap. The germline V gene has CDR1 SGHVS and CDR2 FQNEAQ. DNA of the CDR3: TGTGCCAGCAGCTTAGGGGTGGGACACCCGAACACTGAAGCTTTCTTT. Translated, it gives CASSLGVGHPNTEAFF.

CDR3: CASSDRGPGNTIYF. As DNA, the CDR3 is TGTGCCAGCAGCGACAGGGGGCCTGGAAACACCATATATTTT. V is TRBV27 and J is TRBJ1-3; 10 bases are a match to TRBD1. Germline V gives CDR1 MNHEY, CDR2 SMNVEV (reference sequence). V lost 6 bases and J lost 2; bases outside the gene matches: 1. The CDR3 extends over 14 amino acids.

In this sample, this clone turned up once. The CDR3 region is CASSQREQGGGYGYTF. CDR3 DNA sequence: TGCGCCAGCAGCCAAAGGGAACAGGGTGGGGGCTATGGCTACACCTTC. The J gene is TRBJ1-2, the V gene TRBV4-1; D might be TRBD1 (6 bases). Looked up from germline, CDR1 is MGHRA and CDR2 is YSYEKL. CDR3 length: 16 amino acids. Trimming pared 2 bases from V and 4 bases from J, leaving 17 bases between.

J is TRBJ1-5 and V is TRBV6-5; TRBD1 matches 9 bases. CDR1 and CDR2 from the germline V gene are MNHEY and SVGAGI. This CDR3 has 14 amino acids. After removal of 6 bases from V and 7 bases from J, the junction contained 7 bases not matched to a gene. The CDR3 bases are TGTGCCAGCAGGAGGACAGGGGAAGGACAGCCCCAGCATTTT. Translated: CASRRTGEGQPQHF.

V gene TRBV5-4 combines with J gene TRBJ1-2; 7 nucleotides align to TRBD1. The CDR3 loop spans 16 amino acids. The germline V gene has CDR1 SGHNT and CDR2 YYREEE (reference sequence). Losses at the gene ends were 4 bases for V and 8 bases for J; bases not matched to a gene: 17. Here the CDR3 reads CASSQLVDRGLFGYTF. Here the CDR3 DNA reads TGTGCCAGCAGCCAGTTAGTCGATAGGGGGCTCTTCGGCTACACCTTC.

The V call is TRBV5-1, the J call TRBJ1-6; D is perhaps TRBD1 (6 bases). In germline, CDR1 is SGHRS, CDR2 YFSETQ. V shed 6 bases and J shed 8 bases, with 18 bases lying between them. The CDR3 has 15 residues. The CDR3 loop is CASKGLSGVDSPLHF. CDR3 nucleotide sequence: TGCGCCAGCAAGGGCCTATCAGGGGTGGATTCACCCCTCCACTTT.

The chain couples TRBV6-1 to TRBJ1-2; TRBD1 is a possible D gene (5 bases). With 3 bases removed from V and 4 bases from J, the gap between germline ends came to 12 bases. Per germline, CDR1 MNHNS and CDR2 SASEGT. This CDR3 spans 14 amino acids. Here the CDR3 reads CASSDRVMSYGYTF. DNA of the CDR3: TGTGCCAGCAGTGACAGGGTTATGAGCTATGGCTACACCTTC.

The chain links TRBV7-9 to TRBJ2-1, with 8 nucleotides matching TRBD2. CDR1 and CDR2 from the germline V gene are SEHNR and FQNEAQ (reference sequence). V lost 6 bases, J lost 3 bases, and 4 bases stayed unmatched. CDR3 length equals 14 residues. The CDR3 region has the DNA TGTGCCAGCAGTGGGGGACTAGGCTACAATGAGCAGTTCTTC. It codes for CASSGGLGYNEQFF.

The genes are TRBV19 and TRBJ2-3; D remains ambiguous. CDR1 and CDR2 (germline): LNHDA, SQIVND (reference sequence). The CDR3 covers 14 residues. V lost 5 bases to trimming and J lost 2 bases, with 11 bases between them. For the CDR3, the DNA is TGTGCCAGTAGTTTAGTAATTTTCACAGATACGCAGTATTTT. The encoded protein is CASSLVIFTDTQYF.

This chain connects TRBV5-1 to TRBJ2-1, with 9 bases aligning to TRBD2. Germline CDR1 is SGHRS and CDR2 is YFSETQ. The CDR3 sequence is 14 residues long. V shed 7 bases and J 8 bases; nucleotides not matched to a gene: 10. This chain's CDR3 is CASYRASGEDEQFF. The DNA for the CDR3 is TGCGCCAGCTACAGGGCTAGCGGGGAGGATGAGCAGTTCTTC.